The 9 T cell receptor beta chains in this list originate from one sample, sequenced in a study of cytomegalovirus exposure and HLA in healthy donors. The PCR was carried out with 60 Vbeta primers and 13 Jbeta primers. TCRdb's copy holds only in-frame clones and misses some; the assay was immunoSEQ multiplex PCR. The sample records over 150,000 clones, nearly 80% being singletons. Sequencing was performed on PBMCs. The source of these receptors is a young man in good health and CMV-seropositive.

The rearrangement joins TRBV5-1 to TRBJ2-5, with 12 bases fitting TRBD1. This CDR3 spans 16 amino acids. Germline assignment: CDR1 SGHRS and CDR2 YFSETQ. V gave up 4 bases and J gave up 5 bases; unmatched junction bases: 9. For the CDR3, the DNA is TGCGCCAGCAGCATGTCCGGGACAGGGGGCCGGGAGACCCAGTACTTC. Translating it yields CASSMSGTGGRETQYF.

This clone came up a few times. This chain joins TRBV10-3 and TRBJ2-7, with 9 nucleotides matching TRBD2. CDR1 and CDR2 (germline): ENHRY, SYGVKD. This CDR3 has 16 residues. V lost 6 bases and J lost 2; bases outside the gene matches: 11. CDR3 sequence reads: CAIRDPGEREAYEQYF. Written as DNA, the CDR3 is TGTGCCATCAGGGATCCGGGGGAGCGGGAGGCCTACGAGCAGTACTTC.

Only a few counts were recorded for this clone. V and J are TRBV27 and TRBJ2-7; TRBD1 matches at 9 bases. J lost 2 bases, V lost 2 bases, and 7 bases had no gene match. This CDR3 is 16 amino acids long. Germline CDR1 and CDR2: MNHEY and SMNVEV (reference sequence). The CDR3 region has the DNA TGTGCCAGCAGTTTAGGAGGGACAGGGCATACCTACGAGCAGTACTTC. As protein: CASSLGGTGHTYEQYF.

The rearrangement joins TRBV7-6 to TRBJ2-1; D may be TRBD1 (5 bases). The V end was cut by 0 bases, the J end by 2 bases, with 17 bases between. This CDR3 comprises 18 residues. Germline V gene data show CDR1 as SGHVS and CDR2 as FNYEAQ. The CDR3 reads CASSLAAGAEIAYNEQFF. CDR3 bases: TGTGCCAGCAGCTTAGCGGCTGGGGCCGAAATAGCCTACAATGAGCAGTTCTTC.

This chain uses TRBV28 with TRBJ1-2, with D possibly matching TRBD1 (5 bases). The CDR3 totals 14 residues. Looked up from germline, CDR1 is MDHEN and CDR2 is SYDVKM. Trimming pared 5 bases from V and 7 bases from J, leaving 17 bases between. CDR3 DNA sequence: TGTGCCAGCAGTGTACCCTCCAGGGTTTGTGGCTACACCTTC. Protein: CASSVPSRVCGYTF.

This rearrangement joins TRBV27 to TRBJ2-7; unclear D gene. This CDR3 comprises 16 residues. From germline, CDR1 is MNHEY and CDR2 SMNVEV (reference sequence). V lost 5 bases and J 2 bases, leaving 19 bases between the germline ends. The CDR3 region has the DNA TGTGCCAGCAGTCTTAGAAAAAAGCTCCGAGCCTACGAGCAGTACTTC. It translates to CASSLRKKLRAYEQYF.

The V call is TRBV11-3, the J call TRBJ2-2; 13 bases fit TRBD2. The V and J ends lost 5 bases and 6 bases, in that order; junction bases with no gene match: 6. CDR1 is SGHNT, CDR2 YENEEA, per germline. CDR3 size: 16 residues. The CDR3 DNA is TGTGCCAGCAGCAGCCGGACTAGCGGGAGACCCGGGGAGCTGTTTTTT. Encoded protein: CASSSRTSGRPGELFF.

The chain couples TRBV30 to TRBJ2-5; D unclear. This CDR3 spans 11 amino acids. Per germline, CDR1 GTSNPN and CDR2 SVGIG (reference sequence). V was cut by 3 bases and J by 6 bases, with 8 bases left in between. The CDR3 protein is CAWSPVKTQYF. The CDR3 DNA reads as TGTGCCTGGAGCCCAGTTAAGACCCAGTACTTC.

This clone was observed once. The CDR3 loop reads CASSPPDGTGSEETQYF. CDR3 DNA sequence: TGTGCCAGCTCACCACCGGATGGGACAGGCTCCGAAGAGACCCAGTACTTC. The V gene is TRBV18, the J gene TRBJ2-5, with 8 positions matching TRBD1. Germline trimming cut 0 bases from V and 3 bases from J; bases unmatched to any gene: 9. This CDR3 is 17 amino acids long. Germline V gives CDR1 KGHSH, CDR2 LQKENI.